This section outlines one T cell receptor beta chain sequence together with its context. Its antigen is still unknown. For TCRbeta, the library was prepared with unique molecular identifiers. From the PCR reads, TCRdb called clonotypes with MiXCR, one entry per CDR3 protein. The sample has hundreds of thousands of distinct CDR3 sequences; 20% to 30% are singletons. These data originate in a study of T-cell reconstitution after alpha-beta-depleted transplantation in children. The study, taken as a whole, reports: Reportedly, roughly two months post-transplant, alpha-beta T cells arose from several hundred expanded graft clones.

Germline V gene lookup returns CDR1 SQVTM and CDR2 ANQGSEA. The CDR3 contains 14 residues. V lost 6 bases, J lost 4 bases, and 8 bases stayed unmatched. This TCR was sampled from a female patient under 10 years old who had a stem cell transplant for congenital amegakaryocytic thrombocytopenia, so the T cells may come from the graft donor. J is TRBJ2-1 and V is TRBV29-1, with 8 bases identical to TRBD1. The sample consisted of PBMCs, mostly from graft donor cells, taken 360 days after TCRalphabeta/CD19-depleted stem cell transplant. CDR3 sequence reads: CSVARQGWYNEQFF. The CDR3 nucleotides read TGCAGCGTCGCTAGACAGGGGTGGTACAATGAGCAGTTCTTC.